The next 24 T cell receptor beta chains were all read from a single sample in a study of blood T cells in healthy people across ages. Then a second PCR, running roughly 7 to 11 cycles, was carried out with a sample-barcoded 5' primer and a J-beta primer mix. TCRdb redid the calling of the 5' RACE reads with MiXCR, one entry per CDR3 protein. The sample contains around 850,000 distinct CDR3 sequences, around 36% of which appear only once. Sequencing was carried out using blood. The receptors originated from a young man in good health.

This clonotype was counted once. V and J are TRBV3-1 and TRBJ2-2; the match to TRBD1 covers 8 bases. CDR1 and CDR2 from the germline V gene are LGHDT and YNNKEL (reference sequence). The ends lost 1 base at V and 7 bases at J; junction bases unmatched: 8. This CDR3 is built from 16 residues. The CDR3 DNA sequence: TGTGCCAGCAGCCAAGGGCTTACAGGGGGTATCGGGGAGCTGTTTTTT. Amino acid sequence: CASSQGLTGGIGELFF. Full variable domain (outside the CDR3, taken from reference TRBV3-1 and TRBJ2-2): DTAVSQTPKYLVTQMGNDKSIKCEQNLGHDTMYWYKQDSKKFLKIMFSYNNKELIINETVPNRFSPKSPDKAHLNLHINSLELGDSAVYFCASSQGLTGGIGELFFGEGSRLTVL.

The V call is TRBV20-1, the J call TRBJ2-1; TRBD2 matches 9 bases. The CDR3 is 15 residues long. Trimming at V came to 1 base and at J to 7 bases, leaving 8 bases not matched to a gene. Germline loops: CDR1 DFQATT, CDR2 SNEGSKA (reference sequence). CDR3 sequence (DNA): TGCAGTGCTAGAGCCTGGCGGGGGGGATGGAATGAGCAGTTCTTC. Its protein product is CSARAWRGGWNEQFF.

The rearrangement joins TRBV20-1 to TRBJ1-6; TRBD1 might be the D (5 bases). V gave up 2 bases and J gave up 9 bases, with 20 bases separating them. Germline CDR1 is DFQATT and CDR2 is SNEGSKA (reference sequence). CDR3 length: 16 residues. The CDR3 coding sequence is TGCAGTGCTAGAAGTGAAGGGGTTGGGGGTTTTTCACCCCTCCACTTT. This encodes CSARSEGVGGFSPLHF.

The table lists this clonotype with many counts. The chain carries TRBV4-1 and TRBJ2-3, with 9 bases matching TRBD2. Per the germline V gene, CDR1 is MGHRA and CDR2 is YSYEKL. CDR3 length equals 16 residues. Trimming at V came to 1 base and at J to 3 bases, leaving 5 bases not matched to a gene. DNA of the CDR3: TGCGCCAGCAGCCAAGGACTAGCGGAAAGGACAGATACGCAGTATTTT. This sequence encodes CASSQGLAERTDTQYF.

This chain joins TRBV5-1 and TRBJ2-5; 13 bases fit TRBD2. The trim removed 2 bases at V and 3 bases at J, leaving 1 base unmatched. The germline V gene encodes CDR1 SGHRS and CDR2 YFSETQ. CDR3 length: 15 residues. The CDR3 here is CASSFTSGGEETQYF. In DNA, the CDR3 is TGCGCCAGCAGCTTCACTAGCGGGGGGGAAGAGACCCAGTACTTC.

Remarks on this clonotype: A much larger clonotype is one base distant, so this may be a read error. The J gene is TRBJ2-5, the V gene TRBV7-2, with 7 nucleotides matching TRBD2. From germline, CDR1 is SGHTA and CDR2 FQGNSA. The CDR3 sequence is 16 residues long. CDR3 sequence (DNA): TGTGCCAGAAGCTTAGCTGGACTAGTCTCCCAAGAGACCCAGTACTTC. Amino acids: CARSLAGLVSQETQYF.

This clonotype was observed a handful of times. J is TRBJ2-5 and V is TRBV4-3; D ambiguous. The CDR3 length is 15 residues. Per the germline V gene, CDR1 is LGHNA and CDR2 is YSLEER. With 1 base removed from V and 1 base from J, the gap between germline ends came to 10 bases. CDR3 nucleotide sequence: TGCGCCAGCAGCCAAGGCCGCGGCCTCCAAGAGACCCAGTACTTC. The encoded protein is CASSQGRGLQETQYF.

This clonotype has a handful of counts. This chain links TRBV7-2 with TRBJ2-5; 7 bases are a match to TRBD2. The germline gives CDR1 SGHTA, CDR2 FQGNSA. Unmatched junction bases numbered 10, after V lost 1 base and J lost 11 bases. This CDR3 contains 14 residues. The CDR3 bases are TGTGCCAGCAGCTTAGGGGCGGCCCCGCGGGAGCAGTACTTC. It translates to CASSLGAAPREQYF.

This clonotype was seen more than once but under ten times. The V call is TRBV10-3, the J call TRBJ2-7; a weak D match, TRBD1 (6 bases). The CDR3 consists of 13 residues. Trimming removed 3 bases from V and 4 bases from J, with 10 bases in between. Germline V gene data show CDR1 as ENHRY and CDR2 as SYGVKD. This CDR3 is CAISDTGMYEQYF. CDR3 coding DNA: TGTGCCATCAGTGATACAGGGATGTACGAGCAGTACTTC.

This clonotype was counted ten times or more. This chain connects TRBV24-1 to TRBJ2-5; the D call may be TRBD1 or TRBD2 (5 bases each). From germline, CDR1 is KGHDR and CDR2 SFDVKD. V was trimmed by 0 bases and J by 9 bases, leaving 7 bases between them. There are 12 residues in the CDR3. CDR3 protein: CATSDLLGAQYF. CDR3 nucleotide sequence: TGTGCCACCAGTGATTTGCTGGGGGCCCAGTACTTC.

The V gene is TRBV9, the J gene TRBJ2-3; no firm D call. Germline CDR1 SGDLS, CDR2 YYNGEE. Trimming stripped 3 bases from V and 2 bases from J, with 13 bases between. There are 15 residues in the CDR3. The CDR3 bases are TGTGCCAGCAGCGAGGACGGTGCGTTCACAGATACGCAGTATTTT. Amino acids: CASSEDGAFTDTQYF.

This clonotype was seen ten or more times. The chain couples TRBV7-9 to TRBJ2-5; 7 bases are shared with TRBD1. The germline CDR1 and CDR2 sequences are SEHNR and FQNEAQ (reference sequence). V lost 5 bases to trimming and J lost 2 bases; unmatched junction nucleotides: 11. The CDR3 contains 16 residues. The DNA of the CDR3 is TGTGCCAGCAGCGCCGGGACAGCGAATTTACAAGAGACCCAGTACTTC. Encoded protein: CASSAGTANLQETQYF.

With regard to this clonotype: This may arise from a read error, as a much more abundant clone is one base away. This chain joins TRBV4-2 and TRBJ2-1; no clear D. The last part of the DNA fits TRBJ2-7 better; the J call may be wrong. Looked up from germline, CDR1 is LGHNA and CDR2 is YNFKEQ. CDR3 length equals 18 residues. The DNA for the CDR3 is TGTGCCAGCAGCCAAGGGCGATGGGCGGAAAGCTCCTACAATGAGCAGTACTTC. Residues: CASSQGRWAESSYNEQYF.

CDR3 protein: CASSLGSASAAFF. The CDR3 region has the DNA TGTGCCAGCAGCTTGGGTTCCGCTTCAGCAGCTTTCTTT. The V gene is TRBV7-6, the J gene TRBJ1-1, with unresolved D. Looked up from germline, CDR1 is SGHVS and CDR2 is FNYEAQ. The length of the CDR3 is 13 residues. V was trimmed by 3 bases and J by 10 bases, leaving 15 bases between them.

The CDR3 bases are TGCGCCAGCAGCCCCGAGGGGACAGTGAACACTGAAGCTTTCTTT. Amino acid sequence: CASSPEGTVNTEAFF. V and J are TRBV5-1 and TRBJ1-1; 7 bases line up with TRBD1. The CDR3 contains 15 residues. V lost 4 bases, J lost 0 bases, and 6 bases stayed unmatched. Germline CDR1 and CDR2: SGHRS and YFSETQ.

As concerns this clonotype: Mismatch with germline at one junction end may stem from a read error. The chain has TRBV4-2 and TRBJ2-3, with 11 bases identical to TRBD2. CDR3 size: 17 residues. CDR1 is LGHNA and CDR2 is YNFKEQ in the germline V gene. The CDR3 sequence: CASNQELAGGTADTQYF. CDR3 nucleotides: TGTGCCAGCAACCAAGAATTAGCGGGGGGGACGGCAGATACGCAGTATTTT.

V gene TRBV5-1 combines with J gene TRBJ2-7; 9 bases map to TRBD2. The CDR3 loop spans 17 amino acids. The V segment lost 4 bases and the J segment 7 bases; nucleotides outside the gene matches: 18. Germline CDR1 SGHRS, CDR2 YFSETQ. CDR3 region: CASSVGTSLKSYNEQYF. The CDR3 nucleotides read TGCGCCAGCAGCGTCGGGACTAGCCTGAAATCCTACAATGAGCAGTACTTC.

The J gene is TRBJ1-4, the V gene TRBV4-1, with a weak D call TRBD1 (5 bases). V shed 0 bases and J shed 8 bases, with 16 bases lying between them. The CDR3 is 16 residues long. Per germline, CDR1 MGHRA and CDR2 YSYEKL. The CDR3: CASSQEPGQSWEKLFF. The CDR3 DNA sequence: TGCGCCAGCAGCCAAGAGCCGGGGCAATCTTGGGAAAAACTGTTTTTT.

About this clonotype itself: Compared with germline, one end of the junction differs, possibly owing to a read error. The chain couples TRBV6-6 to TRBJ2-3, with no clear D. Germline CDR1 MNHNY, CDR2 SVGAGI (reference sequence). This CDR3 is built from 13 residues. CDR3 coding DNA: TGTGCCGGCAGTTACTCGAACGCAGATACGCAGTATTTT. This codes for CAGSYSNADTQYF.

J is TRBJ2-1 and V is TRBV7-2; D is possibly TRBD1 (5 bases). Germline values: CDR1 SGHTA, CDR2 FQGNSA. The CDR3 loop spans 14 amino acids. The V and J ends lost 3 bases and 4 bases respectively, with 10 bases between them. CDR3 residues: CASSFFAGYNEQFF. For the CDR3, the DNA is TGTGCCAGCAGCTTTTTTGCAGGGTACAATGAGCAGTTCTTC.

The chain carries TRBV7-2 and TRBJ2-5, with 9 bases identical to TRBD2. The CDR3 runs 14 residues. V shed 7 bases and J 2 bases; nucleotides not matched to a gene: 5. Per germline, CDR1 SGHTA and CDR2 FQGNSA. The CDR3 nucleotides read TGTGCCAGCACCATAGCGGGGGTGCAAGAGACCCAGTACTTC. Protein product: CASTIAGVQETQYF.

This clonotype was observed a handful of times. DNA of the CDR3: TGCGCCAGCAGCCAAGATCGCAATTCCTACAATGAGCAGTTCTTC. It encodes CASSQDRNSYNEQFF. This rearrangement joins TRBV4-3 to TRBJ2-1; no reliable D call. The germline CDR1 and CDR2 sequences are LGHNA and YSLEER. V dropped 0 bases and J dropped 1 base, with 7 bases sitting between them. The CDR3 covers 15 residues.

This clonotype was seen a few times. This chain uses TRBV12-3 or TRBV12-4 with TRBJ2-1; TRBD2 matches 15 bases. After removal of 6 bases from V and 6 bases from J, the junction contained 12 bases not matched to a gene. The length of the CDR3 is 18 residues. The CDR3 here is CASRERGTSGGPGNEQFF. The DNA of the CDR3 is TGTGCCAGCAGGGAACGCGGGACTAGCGGGGGGCCAGGCAATGAGCAGTTCTTC.

This clonotype was seen ten or more times. The chain combines TRBV12-3 or TRBV12-4 with TRBJ2-7, with 7 bases fitting TRBD1. The CDR3 sequence is 16 residues long. J gave up 1 base and V 4 bases, and 10 bases lay outside the gene matches. Here the CDR3 reads CASSSGPTGNSYEQYF. CDR3 nucleotides: TGTGCCAGCAGTTCCGGCCCGACAGGGAATTCCTACGAGCAGTACTTC.